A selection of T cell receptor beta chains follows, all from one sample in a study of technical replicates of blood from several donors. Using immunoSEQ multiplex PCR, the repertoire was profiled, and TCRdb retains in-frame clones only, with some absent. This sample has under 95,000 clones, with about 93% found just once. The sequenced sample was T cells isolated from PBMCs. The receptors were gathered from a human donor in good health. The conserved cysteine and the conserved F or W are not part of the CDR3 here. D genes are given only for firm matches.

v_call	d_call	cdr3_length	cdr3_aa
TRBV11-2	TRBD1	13	ASSWGQGRAYEQY
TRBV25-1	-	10	ASSEWGSEQY
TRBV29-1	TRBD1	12	SVSGQENYYEQY
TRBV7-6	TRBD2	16	ASSSGPKAGTSLGEQF
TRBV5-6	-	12	ASSLILAPDTQY
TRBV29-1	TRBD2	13	SVQRTSGIQETQY
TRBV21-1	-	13	ASSKGADSLEKLF
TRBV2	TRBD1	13	ASSGGGTGHQPQH
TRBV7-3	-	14	ASSPGTAEGGRGYT
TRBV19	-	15	ASSLYVSQGQNTEAF
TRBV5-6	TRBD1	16	ASSLTTGVIHSYNEQF
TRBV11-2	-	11	ASSLDVSSEAF
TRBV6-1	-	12	ASAGEGGANVLT
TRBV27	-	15	ASSLSTGGVYGYEQY
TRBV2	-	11	ASSEGLGQEAF
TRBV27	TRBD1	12	ASSYRGTNEKLF
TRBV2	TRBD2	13	ASRTSGGPGDTQY
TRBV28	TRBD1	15	ASSLGRRGKTQGEQY
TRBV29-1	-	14	SVEGSASSGANVLT
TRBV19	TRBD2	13	ASSSRLAGVNEQF
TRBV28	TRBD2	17	ASSFLGLAGAANTGELF
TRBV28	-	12	ASSKTAMNTEAF
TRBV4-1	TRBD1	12	ASSDRGNTGELF
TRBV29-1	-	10	SVKTLGYGYT
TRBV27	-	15	ASSGVGGSSSYNEQF
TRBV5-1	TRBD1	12	ASRGGTGVDTQY
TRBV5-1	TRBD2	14	ASTLAGGRRYNEQF
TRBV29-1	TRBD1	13	SGGGTGRGDYGYT
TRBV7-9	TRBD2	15	ASSLSRTSTFTDTQY
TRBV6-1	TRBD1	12	ASSVGQGTYEQY
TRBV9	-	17	ASKISPPFTNSGANVLT
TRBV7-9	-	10	ASSWDFYEQY
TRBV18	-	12	ASSPSWGDEKLF
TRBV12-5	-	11	ASGLVEGETQY
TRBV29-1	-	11	SALGLLSYEQY